The 5 T cell receptor beta chains below all came from one sample that was sequenced in a study of cytomegalovirus exposure and HLA in healthy donors. With 60 Vbeta and 13 Jbeta primers, the PCR was carried out. Assay: immunoSEQ multiplex PCR; the TCRdb copy retains only in-frame clones and omits some. The sample contains about 190,000 clones, 86% of which appear only once. The sequencing input was PBMCs. The receptors were sampled from a woman aged 25 to 39 in good health and CMV-seronegative.

V is TRBV6-1 and J is TRBJ2-7, with 9 nucleotides matching TRBD2. The length of the CDR3 is 15 residues. CDR1 is MNHNS and CDR2 is SASEGT in the germline V gene. With 1 base clipped from V and 4 bases from J, the junction kept 5 bases outside the gene matches. The CDR3: CASSEGSGSFYEQYF. CDR3 sequence (DNA): TGTGCCAGCAGTGAAGGTAGCGGGAGTTTTTACGAGCAGTACTTC.

J is TRBJ2-5 and V is TRBV5-1; D is unclear. The CDR3 runs 14 residues. The germline V and J ends were trimmed by 0 bases and 5 bases, with 11 bases remaining between them. Germline V lookup: CDR1 SGHRS, CDR2 YFSETQ. CDR3 protein: CASSLDGAAETQYF. The DNA for the CDR3 is TGCGCCAGCAGCTTGGACGGCGCGGCGGAGACCCAGTACTTC.

This rearrangement joins TRBV6-1 to TRBJ2-7, with TRBD1 as a possible D gene (6 bases). This CDR3 has 13 amino acids. Trimming left V 4 bases short and J 4 bases short, with 11 bases between. Germline V lookup: CDR1 MNHNS, CDR2 SASEGT. The CDR3 is CASSVTGMYEQYF. The CDR3 DNA sequence: TGTGCCAGCAGTGTAACAGGGATGTACGAGCAGTACTTC.

There are a few counts of this clone. The CDR3 loop is CAWRMGDRVATGNQPQHF. Here the CDR3 DNA reads TGTGCCTGGAGGATGGGTGACAGGGTAGCGACGGGCAATCAGCCCCAGCATTTT. The chain carries TRBV30 and TRBJ1-5; TRBD1 matches at 7 bases. The CDR3 is 18 residues long. Per the germline V gene, CDR1 is GTSNPN and CDR2 is SVGIG (reference sequence). V lost 3 bases, J lost 2 bases, and 16 bases stayed unmatched.

In this sample, this clone turned up a few times. The chain carries TRBV18 and TRBJ2-5; 7 nucleotides match TRBD1. Germline lookup yields CDR1 KGHSH and CDR2 LQKENI. V shed 3 bases and J 5 bases; nucleotides not matched to a gene: 6. The CDR3 consists of 14 residues. DNA of the CDR3: TGTGCCAGCTCACCCTCGACAGGGTTGGAGACCCAGTACTTC. Translation: CASSPSTGLETQYF.